These 5 T cell receptor beta chains were sequenced from one sample in a study of vaccination and CD4 T cells after COVID-19. TCRdb redid the calling of the PCR reads with MiXCR, one entry per CDR3 protein. The sample gives about 14,000 distinct CDR3 sequences, 69% of which show up once; around 1.1% is in the top ten. The sample here was CD4+ T cells from blood, taken after SARS-CoV-2 vaccination. The source is a human donor who had recovered from COVID-19.

The J gene is TRBJ2-3, the V gene TRBV20-1, with a tentative D call TRBD2 (6 bases). There are 14 residues in the CDR3. The germline V gene has CDR1 DFQATT and CDR2 SNEGSKA (reference sequence). V shed 6 bases and J shed 3 bases, with 16 bases lying between them. The CDR3 sequence is CSAPPAGRTDTQYF. DNA of the CDR3: TGCAGTGCCCCCCCGGCCGGGAGAACAGATACGCAGTATTTT.

This chain connects TRBV7-3 to TRBJ2-3; TRBD1 matches 7 bases. The CDR3 totals 14 residues. J was trimmed by 0 bases and V by 6 bases; bases with no gene match: 3. Germline-derived CDR1 and CDR2 are SGHTA and FQGTGA. CDR3 protein: CASSSTGSTDTQYF. The CDR3 DNA reads TGTGCCAGCAGTTCGACAGGGAGCACAGATACGCAGTATTTT.

The V call is TRBV15, the J call TRBJ1-5, with D perhaps matching TRBD1 (5 bases). The CDR3 is 14 residues long. Trimming shortened V by 2 bases and J by 3 bases, and 8 bases separated the two germline ends. The germline gives CDR1 LNHNV, CDR2 YYDKDF (reference sequence). CDR3 in DNA: TGTGCCACCAGCAGACCAGGGTTCAATCAGCCCCAGCATTTT. Encoded protein: CATSRPGFNQPQHF.

This clonotype was picked up a small number of times. The chain employs TRBV20-1 and TRBJ2-4; D call uncertain. Trimming took 8 bases from V and 6 from J, leaving 26 bases between them. This CDR3 region has 16 residues. The V gene's germline CDR1 is DFQATT and CDR2 SNEGSKA (reference sequence). This CDR3 reads CSTSLSGLTRRNIQYF. The CDR3 coding sequence is TGCAGTACCTCCCTGTCGGGCCTCACCCGTCGAAACATTCAGTACTTC.

The chain uses TRBV19 and TRBJ1-1; tentatively, D is TRBD1 (5 bases). This CDR3 is 16 amino acids long. The V end was cut by 6 bases, the J end by 6 bases, with 23 bases between. Germline CDR1 LNHDA, CDR2 SQIVND (reference sequence). In DNA, the CDR3 is TGTGCCAGTAGATGGGGTCGGAACAGCCAGGGAGCTGAAGCTTTCTTT. Translated, it gives CASRWGRNSQGAEAFF.